Each of the 32 T cell receptor beta chains below was sequenced from the same sample in a study of cytomegalovirus exposure and HLA in healthy donors. The PCR used 60 Vbeta and 13 Jbeta primers. The protocol was immunoSEQ multiplex PCR, while the TCRdb copy is restricted to in-frame clones and leaves out a portion. There are over 95,000 clones in the sample; 60% to 85% occur only once, and less than 3% lies in the top ten. Sequencing was carried out using PBMCs. Receptors originate from a female donor in good health and CMV-seronegative.

The rearrangement uses TRBV5-5 and TRBJ2-3, with D unclear. The CDR3 has 13 residues. V gave up 0 bases and J gave up 5 bases, with 7 bases separating them. Germline V lookup: CDR1 SGHKS, CDR2 YYEKEE (reference sequence). CDR3 in amino acids: CASSLGPLDTQYF. DNA of the CDR3: TGTGCCAGCAGCTTGGGGCCTCTAGATACGCAGTATTTT.

The chain combines TRBV7-9 with TRBJ2-7, with 9 bases fitting TRBD1. Germline CDR1 reads SEHNR; CDR2 reads FQNEAQ (reference sequence). The CDR3 spans 16 residues. V lost 4 bases, J lost 2 bases, and 9 bases stayed unmatched. This chain's CDR3 is CASSSGGTGIPYEQYF. In nucleotides, the CDR3 is TGTGCCAGCAGCTCAGGAGGGACAGGGATTCCCTACGAGCAGTACTTC. The full variable domain, completed using reference TRBV7-9 and TRBJ2-7, is DTGVSQNPRHKITKRGQNVTFRCDPISEHNRLYWYRQTLGQGPEFLTYFQNEAQLEKSRLLSDRFSAERPKGSFSTLEIQRTEQGDSAMYLCASSSGGTGIPYEQYFGPGTRLTVT.

This clone was detected once. V and J are TRBV20-1 and TRBJ1-1; unclear D gene. Per the germline V gene, CDR1 is DFQATT and CDR2 is SNEGSKA (reference sequence). This CDR3 is 11 amino acids long. V was shortened by 5 bases and J by 6 bases, with 10 bases between the two germline ends. The CDR3 region is CSASRIAEAFF. In DNA form, the CDR3 reads TGCAGTGCTTCTAGAATAGCTGAAGCTTTCTTT.

V and J are TRBV9 and TRBJ2-1; D not resolved. The germline CDR1 and CDR2 sequences are SGDLS and YYNGEE. V shed 0 bases and J shed 5 bases, with 21 bases lying between them. The CDR3 totals 18 residues. DNA for the CDR3: TGTGCCAGCAGCGTAGGGAGTGATGGTGGGTTTTCCCACAATGAGCAGTTCTTC. Its protein product is CASSVGSDGGFSHNEQFF.

This sequence joins TRBV5-1 and TRBJ1-1, with 9 bases lining up with TRBD1. CDR1 and CDR2 from the germline V gene are SGHRS and YFSETQ. The J segment lost 8 bases and the V segment lost 0 bases, leaving 5 bases of the junction unmatched. The CDR3 runs 14 residues. CDR3 in amino acids: CASSLAPGQGEAFF. For the CDR3, the DNA is TGCGCCAGCAGCTTGGCTCCGGGACAGGGAGAAGCTTTCTTT. Drawing the rest from reference TRBV5-1 and TRBJ1-1, the complete variable domain is KAGVTQTPRYLIKTRGQQVTLSCSPISGHRSVSWYQQTPGQGLQFLFEYFSETQRNKGNFPGRFSGRQFSNSRSEMNVSTLELGDSALYLCASSLAPGQGEAFFGQGTRLTVV.

The genes are TRBV5-4 and TRBJ2-3; possibly TRBD1 for D (6 bases). CDR1 is SGHNT and CDR2 is YYREEE in the germline V gene (reference sequence). Trimming stripped 2 bases from V and 2 bases from J, with 12 bases between. This CDR3 contains 15 residues. The chain's CDR3 is CASSLNREVTDTQYF. DNA for the CDR3: TGTGCCAGCAGCTTAAACAGGGAAGTCACAGATACGCAGTATTTT. The full variable domain, rest sourced from reference TRBV5-4 and TRBJ2-3, is ETGVTQSPTHLIKTRGQQVTLRCSSQSGHNTVSWYQQALGQGPQFIFQYYREEENGRGNFPPRFSGLQFPNYSSELNVNALELDDSALYLCASSLNREVTDTQYFGPGTRLTVL.

This chain joins TRBV18 and TRBJ2-1; 9 bases line up with TRBD2. The germline gives CDR1 KGHSH, CDR2 LQKENI. The CDR3 consists of 16 residues. Trimming cost V 0 bases and J 7 bases; bases outside gene matches: 7. The chain's CDR3 is CASSPPVRGGGNEQFF. The CDR3 coding sequence is TGTGCCAGCTCACCACCGGTGCGGGGGGGCGGAAATGAGCAGTTCTTC. The full variable domain, rest sourced from reference TRBV18 and TRBJ2-1, is NAGVMQNPRHLVRRRGQEARLRCSPMKGHSHVYWYRQLPEEGLKFMVYLQKENIIDESGMPKERFSAEFPKEGPSILRIQQVVRGDSAAYFCASSPPVRGGGNEQFFGPGTRLTVL.

The chain carries TRBV7-8 and TRBJ1-1; TRBD1 aligns across 7 bases. The CDR3 totals 14 residues. V trimming: 5 bases; J trimming: 1 base; junction bases outside the gene matches: 4. The germline gives CDR1 SGHVS, CDR2 FQNEAQ. The CDR3 loop reads CASSPRTGNTEAFF. CDR3 in DNA: TGTGCCAGCAGCCCTAGGACAGGGAACACTGAAGCTTTCTTT.

This sequence joins TRBV6-1 and TRBJ1-2; no definite D call. V was cut by 3 bases and J by 7 bases, with 18 bases left in between. The CDR3 has 15 residues. Germline V gene data show CDR1 as MNHNS and CDR2 as SASEGT. The CDR3 is CASSDSLIRGAGYTF. As DNA, the CDR3 is TGTGCCAGCAGTGATAGTTTAATACGGGGAGCTGGCTACACCTTC.

J is TRBJ2-5 and V is TRBV30; the match to TRBD1 covers 7 bases. Matching the DNA end better, TRBJ2-7 makes the J call doubtful. CDR3 length equals 16 residues. Per the germline V gene, CDR1 is GTSNPN and CDR2 is SVGIG (reference sequence). The CDR3 nucleotides read TGTGCCTCCACCACCGTTTATAGGGGGCGAACCTACGAGCAGTACTTC. As protein: CASTTVYRGRTYEQYF.

The chain recombines TRBV9 with TRBJ2-1, with 16 nucleotides matching TRBD2. The germline CDR1 and CDR2 sequences are SGDLS and YYNGEE. This CDR3 has 12 amino acids. With V trimmed by 5 bases and J by 16 bases, 3 bases remained unmatched. The CDR3 DNA is TGTGCCAGCAGGGGACTAGCGGGGGGGCTATTCTTC. Its translation is CASRGLAGGLFF.

The J gene is TRBJ1-2, the V gene TRBV18, with D uncertain. Germline lookup yields CDR1 KGHSH and CDR2 LQKENI. The germline V and J ends were trimmed by 6 bases and 8 bases, with 16 bases remaining between them. The CDR3 contains 13 residues. CDR3 residues: CASSPQRAIGYTF. The DNA of the CDR3 is TGTGCCAGCTCCCCGCAGCGGGCGATAGGCTACACCTTC.

The chain links TRBV19 to TRBJ2-6, with D possibly being TRBD1 (6 bases). The CDR3 runs to 15 residues. With 7 bases removed from V and 4 bases from J, the gap between germline ends came to 14 bases. Germline V gene sequence: CDR1 LNHDA, CDR2 SQIVND (reference sequence). CDR3 loop: CASTSGVPGANVLTF. In DNA, the CDR3 is TGTGCCAGTACTTCAGGGGTGCCAGGGGCCAACGTCCTGACTTTC.

Comment on this clone: The sample holds other DNA sequences that translate to the same CDR3. The CDR3 is CASSERLGKPYF. CDR3 coding DNA: TGTGCCAGCAGTGAGCGACTAGGCAAGCCATACTTC. The genes are TRBV6-1 and TRBJ2-7; the D gene is possibly TRBD2 (6 bases). In germline, CDR1 is MNHNS, CDR2 SASEGT. Between the trimmed V and J ends, which lost 3 bases and 13 bases, there was a span of 16 bases. CDR3 length: 12 amino acids.

This chain connects TRBV14 to TRBJ2-1, with D maybe TRBD1 (6 bases). Germline CDR1 and CDR2: SGHDN and FVKESK. Trimming shortened V by 4 bases and J by 3 bases, and 10 bases separated the two germline ends. The CDR3 runs to 14 residues. CDR3 DNA: TGTGCCAGCAGCCCACAGGGACGCTACAATGAGCAGTTCTTC. This gives the protein CASSPQGRYNEQFF.

Only one count was recorded for this clone. This chain links TRBV5-5 with TRBJ1-4, with a weak D call TRBD1 (6 bases). Germline lookup yields CDR1 SGHKS and CDR2 YYEKEE (reference sequence). V lost 0 bases and J lost 8, with 8 bases in between. The CDR3 sequence is 13 residues long. CDR3 DNA sequence: TGTGCCAGCAGCTTGGCAGGGGCGGAAAAACTGTTTTTT. This sequence encodes CASSLAGAEKLFF.

This chain uses TRBV2 with TRBJ1-2; 11 bases match TRBD1. Looked up from germline, CDR1 is SNHLY and CDR2 is FYNNEI. This CDR3 has 15 amino acids. V dropped 4 bases and J dropped 4; count of bases not matched to a gene: 5. The DNA of the CDR3 is TGTGCCAGCAGTGCCCCGGGACAGGGGGGCTATGGCTACACCTTC. This gives the protein CASSAPGQGGYGYTF.

This clone has a handful of counts. This sequence joins TRBV19 and TRBJ1-1; D is uncertain. Germline CDR1 LNHDA, CDR2 SQIVND (reference sequence). The CDR3 has 10 residues. V dropped 8 bases and J dropped 5 bases, with 6 bases sitting between them. The DNA for the CDR3 is TGTGCCAGTTTTAAAACTGAAGCTTTCTTT. The encoded protein is CASFKTEAFF. The full variable domain, its missing parts supplied by reference TRBV19 and TRBJ1-1, is DGGITQSPKYLFRKEGQNVTLSCEQNLNHDAMYWYRQDPGQGLRLIYYSQIVNDFQKGDIAEGYSVSREKKESFPLTVTSAQKNPTAFYLCASFKTEAFFGQGTRLTVV.

This chain connects TRBV6-6 to TRBJ2-1, with TRBD1 identical over 7 bases. Germline V CDR1 and CDR2: MNHNY, SVGAGI (reference sequence). The CDR3 consists of 16 residues. V was pared by 4 bases and J by 3 bases, with 9 bases of the junction left unmatched. The CDR3 bases are TGTGCCAGCAGTTCTAGACAGGGCCACCGCTACAATGAGCAGTTCTTC. Encoded protein: CASSSRQGHRYNEQFF.

Concerning this clone: The junction shows a germline mismatch at one end, possibly a read error. The V and J genes are TRBV30 and TRBJ1-3; 8 bases are shared with TRBD1. Germline loops: CDR1 GTSNPN, CDR2 SVGIG (reference sequence). CDR3 length: 15 amino acids. The CDR3 spells CTWSVLQGVGNTIYF. The CDR3, as DNA: TGTACCTGGAGTGTGCTACAGGGGGTTGGAAACACCATATATTTT.

This CDR3 is CASSNLTGNTEAFF. The CDR3 DNA sequence: TGTGCCAGCAGCAACCTAACAGGGAACACTGAAGCTTTCTTT. V usage is TRBV7-9 and J usage is TRBJ1-1; tentative D call: TRBD1 (5 bases). The germline V gene has CDR1 SEHNR and CDR2 FQNEAQ (reference sequence). The CDR3 runs to 14 residues. The germline V and J ends were trimmed by 5 bases and 1 base, with 11 bases remaining between them.

The genes are TRBV7-2 and TRBJ2-7; D remains unclear. Germline V gene data show CDR1 as SGHTA and CDR2 as FQGNSA. The CDR3 contains 12 residues. Trimming took off 1 base at V and 9 bases at J, with 10 bases between the two ends. The CDR3 protein is CASSLEGASQYF. CDR3 coding DNA: TGTGCCAGCAGCTTAGAAGGAGCATCGCAGTACTTC. Variable domain in full (rest from reference TRBV7-2 and TRBJ2-7): GAGVSQSPSNKVTEKGKDVELRCDPISGHTALYWYRQSLGQGLEFLIYFQGNSAPDKSGLPSDRFSAERTGGSVSTLTIQRTQQEDSAVYLCASSLEGASQYFGPGTRLTVT.

This clone was detected only a few times. This chain connects TRBV7-2 to TRBJ1-4; D gene unclear. This CDR3 is 13 amino acids long. Germline values: CDR1 SGHTA, CDR2 FQGNSA. The germline V and J ends were trimmed by 1 base and 8 bases, with 8 bases remaining between them. The chain's CDR3 is CASSLGADEKLFF. The CDR3 bases are TGTGCCAGCAGCTTAGGGGCAGACGAAAAACTGTTTTTT.

Concerning this clone: At the DNA level, this CDR3 is encoded by other sequences in the same sample as well. This rearrangement joins TRBV5-1 to TRBJ2-3; perhaps TRBD2 as D (6 bases). CDR3 length equals 16 residues. Trimming stripped 0 bases from V and 0 bases from J, with 11 bases between. The germline CDR1 and CDR2 sequences are SGHRS and YFSETQ. CDR3 protein: CASSLAAGTSTDTQYF. The CDR3 coding sequence is TGCGCCAGCAGCTTGGCGGCAGGGACTAGCACAGATACGCAGTATTTT.

The genes are TRBV6-5 and TRBJ2-1, with unresolved D. Trimming shortened V by 2 bases and J by 7 bases, and 3 bases separated the two germline ends. The CDR3 length is 11 residues. Germline V gene sequence: CDR1 MNHEY, CDR2 SVGAGI. The CDR3 here is CASSYLNEQFF. The DNA for the CDR3 is TGTGCCAGCAGTTACCTTAATGAGCAGTTCTTC.

V usage is TRBV29-1 and J usage is TRBJ2-4, with a tentative D call TRBD1 (7 bases). This CDR3 comprises 13 residues. Germline values: CDR1 SQVTM, CDR2 ANQGSEA. Trimming stripped 6 bases from V and 9 bases from J, with 18 bases between. CDR3 protein: CSVPTGDWVIQYF. The CDR3, as DNA: TGCAGCGTCCCAACAGGGGACTGGGTCATTCAGTACTTC.

The V and J genes are TRBV7-2 and TRBJ1-1, with D perhaps TRBD1 (5 bases). The CDR3 spans 14 residues. V lost 4 bases, J lost 5 bases, and 14 bases lay in between. Germline CDR1 is SGHTA and CDR2 is FQGNSA. CDR3 DNA sequence: TGTGCCAGCAGCTACGACGGGGGACGGACTGAAGCTTTCTTT. The encoded protein is CASSYDGGRTEAFF.

V gene TRBV5-6 combines with J gene TRBJ1-1, with D possibly matching TRBD1 (6 bases). Trimming pared 2 bases from V and 5 bases from J, leaving 16 bases between. Germline CDR1 SGHDT, CDR2 YYEEEE. The length of the CDR3 is 15 residues. CDR3 nucleotides: TGTGCCAGCAGCTTAGCTGGAAGGGGGGGGACTGAAGCTTTCTTT. Translating gives CASSLAGRGGTEAFF.

The CDR3 sequence is CASSPEWDFEQYF. CDR3 bases: TGTGCCAGCAGCCCAGAATGGGACTTCGAGCAGTACTTC. The V and J genes are TRBV7-2 and TRBJ2-7; TRBD2 might be the D (6 bases). The CDR3 spans 13 residues. Trimming left V 5 bases short and J 6 bases short, with 14 bases between. Per the germline V gene, CDR1 is SGHTA and CDR2 is FQGNSA.

Points on this clone: The identical CDR3 is also encoded by other nucleotide sequences in the sample. The chain uses TRBV9 and TRBJ2-7; D not certain. The CDR3 has 14 amino acids. CDR1 is SGDLS and CDR2 is YYNGEE in the germline V gene. The ends were cut back, 0 bases at V and 1 base at J, with 8 bases in the middle. The DNA of the CDR3 is TGTGCCAGCAGCGTAGGTGGCAGTTCCTACGAGCAGTACTTC. Translated, it gives CASSVGGSSYEQYF.

The V call is TRBV4-1, the J call TRBJ2-1, with TRBD1 matching over 8 bases. Germline V gives CDR1 MGHRA, CDR2 YSYEKL. This CDR3 region has 18 residues. The junction had 9 bases not matched to a gene; V was cut back by 0 bases and J by 2 bases. The CDR3 region is CASSQDGVGTGTYNEQFF. Here the CDR3 DNA reads TGCGCCAGCAGCCAAGATGGGGTAGGGACAGGCACCTACAATGAGCAGTTCTTC.

The chain links TRBV30 to TRBJ2-5, with D possibly being TRBD1 (8 bases). CDR1 is GTSNPN and CDR2 is SVGIG in the germline V gene (reference sequence). CDR3 size: 13 residues. V lost 1 base and J 4 bases, leaving 10 bases between the germline ends. Written as DNA, the CDR3 is TGTGCCTGGAGTGACAGGGGGGGAGAGACCCAGTACTTC. Translated, it gives CAWSDRGGETQYF.